This T cell receptor beta chain was found in a study of T cell responses to AZD1222 COVID-19 vaccine. Findings of the study overall: Increases in Spike-specific TCR breadth and depth were seen after two AZD1222 doses. Baseline seropositives among AZD1222 recipients totaled only five to seven. Dominant CD4 TCR responses targeted spike regions 160-218 and 743-854.

Germline CDR1 is LNHDA and CDR2 is SQIVND (reference sequence). CDR3 length equals 15 residues. Trimming stripped 5 bases from V and 3 bases from J, with 14 bases between. Concerning this clone itself: Its matching antigen is unknown.

The protocol was immunoSEQ multiplex PCR, while the TCRdb copy is restricted to in-frame clones and leaves out a portion. The top ten clones hold 1.5% to 2% of a sample with approximately 150,000 clones, approximately 87% of them seen once. The specimen comprised peripheral blood, sampled 28 days after the second AZD1222 dose. The V and J genes are TRBV19 and TRBJ1-5; D may be TRBD1 (5 bases). This receptor was taken from an adult who received the AZD1222 COVID-19 vaccine. The CDR3 coding sequence is TGTGCCAGTAGTCCCCAGGGAAGCGCCAATCAGCCCCAGCATTTT. Its translation: CASSPQGSANQPQHF.